The T cell receptor beta chain under discussion was sequenced for a study of early T cells in non-severe SARS-CoV-2 infection. The overall study: Sequencing of bulk RNA from unsorted whole blood was done, without chain pairing. General study results and limits: Comparison of clonotypes with VDJdb favored anti-spike CD8 responses while missing private and CD4 specificities.

Individual cDNA molecules each received unique molecular identifiers attached to them. TCRdb redid the calling of the 5' RACE reads with MiXCR, one entry per CDR3 protein. Altogether about 10,000 distinct CDR3 sequences are present, around 5% being singletons, with the ten largest covering 9.9%. This clonotype was recorded at least ten times. Its specificity is not known. Germline CDR1 is LGHDT and CDR2 is YNNKEL (reference sequence). The CDR3 is 13 amino acids. Trimming took 6 bases from V and 3 from J; bases not matched to a gene: 2. This chain connects TRBV3-1 to TRBJ1-1; 9 bases agree with TRBD1. The sequenced sample consisted of whole blood. The sequence was obtained from an adult who was a healthcare worker with PCR-confirmed SARS-CoV-2 infection or an uninfected control (not recorded which). The DNA of the CDR3 is TGTGCCAGCAGTCGGGACAGGGACACTGAAGCTTTCTTT. Protein: CASSRDRDTEAFF.